Listed here are 2 T cell receptor beta chains from one sample, sequenced in a study of T cells after yellow fever vaccination. From the 5' RACE reads, TCRdb called clonotypes with MiXCR, one entry per CDR3 protein. The sample includes around 610,000 distinct CDR3 sequences, about 13% seen only once; the top ten take around 15%. Specimen: PBMCs, collected on the day of the yellow fever booster vaccination. The receptors originated from a man aged 25-40 years who received the YFV17D yellow fever vaccine.

J is TRBJ2-7 and V is TRBV12-3 or TRBV12-4; D possibly matches TRBD1 or TRBD2 (5 bases each). The CDR3 has 15 residues. V was trimmed by 6 bases and J by 2 bases, leaving 17 bases between them. CDR3 bases: TGTGCCAGCAGACCGACCGGGACGAGGGCCTACGAGCAGTACTTC. This encodes CASRPTGTRAYEQYF.

The rearrangement uses TRBV24-1 and TRBJ2-7; a weak D match, TRBD2 (5 bases). CDR1 and CDR2 from the germline V gene are KGHDR and SFDVKD. The CDR3 contains 14 residues. The V and J ends lost 7 bases and 5 bases respectively, with 17 bases between them. In nucleotides, the CDR3 is TGTGCCACCAGCTGTGGACCGCGAGGGAACGAGCAGTACTTC. Its translation is CATSCGPRGNEQYF.